This TCR beta chain derives from a study of shared clonotypes between healthy human individuals. General observations from the study: Depth of sequencing was expected to influence donor clonotype sharing.

Donors comprised only Caucasian adults living in Nashville, Tennessee. Genomic DNA came from about 90 million PBMCs in unsorted samples. Assay: immunoSEQ multiplex PCR; the TCRdb copy retains only in-frame clones and omits some. The repertoire holds around 430,000 clones, with 70% to 80% as singletons. Of note for this clone: The target antigen is unknown.

The CDR3 sequence is 15 residues long. Trimming took 3 bases from V and 3 from J, leaving 14 bases between them. Germline CDR1 SNHLY, CDR2 FYNNEI. The source of this sequence is a woman in her thirties or forties in good health. Some clones in this sample may be carry-over from other donors' samples. The rearrangement joins TRBV2 to TRBJ1-2; a possible D gene is TRBD1 (6 bases). The sample comprised PBMCs. In DNA form, the CDR3 reads TGTGCCAGCAGTGACATTGGGGGCGCGGACTATGGCTACACCTTC. This encodes CASSDIGGADYGYTF.